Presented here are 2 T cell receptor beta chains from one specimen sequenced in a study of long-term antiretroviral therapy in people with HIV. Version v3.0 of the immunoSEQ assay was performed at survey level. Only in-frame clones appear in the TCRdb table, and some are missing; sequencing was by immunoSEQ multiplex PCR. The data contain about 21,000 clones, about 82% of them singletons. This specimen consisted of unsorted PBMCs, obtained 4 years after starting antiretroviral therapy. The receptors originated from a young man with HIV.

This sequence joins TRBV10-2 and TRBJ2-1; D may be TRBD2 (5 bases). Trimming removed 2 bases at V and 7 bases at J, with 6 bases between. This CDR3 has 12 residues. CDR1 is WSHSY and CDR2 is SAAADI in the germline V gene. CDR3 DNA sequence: TGCGCCAGCAGTGAGGGCGGGAATGAGCAGTTCTTC. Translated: CASSEGGNEQFF.

The CDR3 loop reads CASSLGGGKANVLTF. CDR3 DNA sequence: TGTGCCAGCAGCTTAGGGGGGGGGAAGGCCAACGTCCTGACTTTC. The rearrangement joins TRBV7-9 to TRBJ2-6; 7 bases agree with TRBD2. The V gene end was trimmed by 1 base and the J gene end by 6 bases; junction bases not matched to a gene: 3. Germline V gives CDR1 SEHNR, CDR2 FQNEAQ (reference sequence). There are 15 residues in the CDR3.